The sequence of this T cell receptor beta chain was determined in a study of shared clonotypes between healthy human individuals. General study results and limits: When naive CD4 clonotypes were compared across a handful of donors, 4% to 6.5% were shared.

This was a deep-level run. Each cell subset's genomic DNA was divided evenly among several immunoSEQ plates. TCRdb keeps only in-frame clones here, not all; method: immunoSEQ multiplex PCR. This table has some 1,600,000 clones, 95% to 99% appearing once. As regards this clone: Its antigen is not identified.

CDR1 LGHNA and CDR2 YSLEER come from the germline V gene. Trimming pared 1 base from V and 0 bases from J, leaving 6 bases between. The CDR3 runs to 14 residues. The TCR comes from a man aged 25 to 40 in good health. Sample: naive CD4+ T cells sorted from blood. The subset here: CD45RA+ positively selected. The rearrangement uses TRBV4-3 and TRBJ1-1; no clear D. As DNA, the CDR3 is TGCGCCAGCAGCCAAGGATCGATGAACACTGAAGCTTTCTTT. As protein: CASSQGSMNTEAFF.